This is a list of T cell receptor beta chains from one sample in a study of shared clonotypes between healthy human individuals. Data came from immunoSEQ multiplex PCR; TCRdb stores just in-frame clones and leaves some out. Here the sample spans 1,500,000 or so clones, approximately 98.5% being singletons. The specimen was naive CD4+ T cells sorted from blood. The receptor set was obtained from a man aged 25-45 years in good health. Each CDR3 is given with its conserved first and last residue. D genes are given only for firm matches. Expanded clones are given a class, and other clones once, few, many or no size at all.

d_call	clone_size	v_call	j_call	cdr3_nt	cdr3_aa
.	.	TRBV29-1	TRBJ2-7	TGCAGCGTTGAAGCCCGGGGGGACAGAGCCTACGAGCAGTACTTC	CSVEARGDRAYEQYF
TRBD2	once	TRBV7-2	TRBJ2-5	TGTGCCAGCAGCTTAGCGTCGGGAGGGTTTGGGGAGACCCAGTACTTC	CASSLASGGFGETQYF
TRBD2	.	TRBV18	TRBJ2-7	TGTGCCAGCTCAACGGGACTAGCGGGAGAGTCCTACGAGCAGTACTTC	CASSTGLAGESYEQYF
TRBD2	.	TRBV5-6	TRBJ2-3	TGTGCCAGCAGCCTACTAGCGGGAGTACGAGATACGCAGTATTTT	CASSLLAGVRDTQYF
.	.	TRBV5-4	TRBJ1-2	TGTGCCAGCAGCCGGAGGGATGGTGGCTACACCTTC	CASSRRDGGYTF
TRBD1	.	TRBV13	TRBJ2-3	TGTGCCAGCAGCTCGACAGGGTCTAGCACAGATACGCAGTATTTT	CASSSTGSSTDTQYF
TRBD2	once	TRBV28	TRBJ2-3	TGTGCCAGCAGTAGACTAGCGGGAGTGATAGATACGCAGTATTTT	CASSRLAGVIDTQYF
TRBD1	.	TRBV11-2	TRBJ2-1	TGTGCCAGCAGCTCAACGCGACAGGGAAGCTCCTACAATGAGCAGTTCTTC	CASSSTRQGSSYNEQFF
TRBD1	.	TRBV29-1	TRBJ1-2	TGCAGCGTTGGGGACAGGGCCTATGGCTACACCTTC	CSVGDRAYGYTF
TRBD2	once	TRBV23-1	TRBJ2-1	TGCGCCCTATTCACTAGCGGCTCCTACAATGAGCAGTTCTTC	CALFTSGSYNEQFF
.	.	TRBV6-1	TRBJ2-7	TGTGCCAGTAGTATTCGGACTTTATCCGAGCAGTACTTC	CASSIRTLSEQYF
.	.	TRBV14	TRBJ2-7	TGTGCCAGCAGCCAAGAAACCGGGAGCTCCTACGAGCAGTACTTC	CASSQETGSSYEQYF
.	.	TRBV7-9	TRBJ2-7	TGTGCCAGCAGCTCCCCCGGCGGTTCGGACGAGCAGTACTTC	CASSSPGGSDEQYF
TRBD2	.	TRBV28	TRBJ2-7	TGTGCCAGCAGTCAGTCAGGGGGACTAGCCCTCGAGCAGTACTTC	CASSQSGGLALEQYF
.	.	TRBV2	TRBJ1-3	TGTGCCAGCAGTGATGAAGGTGCTGGAAACACCATATATTTT	CASSDEGAGNTIYF
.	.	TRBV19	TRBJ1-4	TGTGCCAGTACGAGGGGCGCCCGGACTGAAAAACTGTTTTTT	CASTRGARTEKLFF
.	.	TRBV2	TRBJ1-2	TGTGCCAGCAGTGAATGGGGGCCGAACTATGGCTACACCTTC	CASSEWGPNYGYTF
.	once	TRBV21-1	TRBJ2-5	TGTGCCAGCAGCCACTCTCGTAAGGTCGGGGGTCAAGAGACCCAGTACTTC	CASSHSRKVGGQETQYF
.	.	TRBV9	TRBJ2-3	TGTGCCAGCAGCGTAGCGGTAGGGGGCTGGTCTAGCGGGACAGGAGATACGCAGTATTTT	CASSVAVGGWSSGTGDTQYF
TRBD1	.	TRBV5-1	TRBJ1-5	TGCGCCAGCAGCTTGACAGGGGGCATCGATCAGCCCCAGCATTTT	CASSLTGGIDQPQHF
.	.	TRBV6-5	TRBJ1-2	TGTGCCAGCAGTTTGCGAAGAGGTCGCTACACCTTC	CASSLRRGRYTF
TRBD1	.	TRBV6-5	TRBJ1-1	TGTGCCAGCAGCACAGGGGTGGACCGAGAAGCTTTCTTT	CASSTGVDREAFF
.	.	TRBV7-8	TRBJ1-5	TGTGCCAGCAGCTTACGAGGGGGGCCAGAGAGCAATCAGCCCCAGCATTTT	CASSLRGGPESNQPQHF
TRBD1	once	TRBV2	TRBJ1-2	TGTGCCAGCAGGGCCGACAGGGTCTACCTCTATGGCTACACCTTC	CASRADRVYLYGYTF